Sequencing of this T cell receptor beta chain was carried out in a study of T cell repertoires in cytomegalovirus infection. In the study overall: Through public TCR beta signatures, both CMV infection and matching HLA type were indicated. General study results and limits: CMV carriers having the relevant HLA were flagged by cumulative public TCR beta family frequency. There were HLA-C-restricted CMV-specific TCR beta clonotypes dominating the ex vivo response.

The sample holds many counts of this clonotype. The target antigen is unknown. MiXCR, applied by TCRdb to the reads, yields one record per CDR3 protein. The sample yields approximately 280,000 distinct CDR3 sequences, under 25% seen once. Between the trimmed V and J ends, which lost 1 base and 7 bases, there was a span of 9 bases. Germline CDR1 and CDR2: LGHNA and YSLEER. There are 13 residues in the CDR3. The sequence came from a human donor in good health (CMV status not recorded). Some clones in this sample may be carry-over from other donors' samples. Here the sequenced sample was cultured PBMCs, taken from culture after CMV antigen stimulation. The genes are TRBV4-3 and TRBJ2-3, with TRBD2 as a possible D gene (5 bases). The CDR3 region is CASSQGSGNTQYF. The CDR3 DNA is TGCGCCAGCAGCCAAGGGTCCGGGAATACGCAGTATTTT.